The rows below give T cell receptor beta chains drawn from one sample of a study of CD8 T cells in ankylosing spondylitis. One entry per CDR3 protein, called by TCRdb with MiXCR from the 5' RACE reads. The sample yields 210,000 or so distinct CDR3 sequences, 8% to 9% seen once. The sequencing input was blood, either unsorted or a sorted T cell fraction (not recorded which). The receptors stem from a female donor with ankylosing spondylitis or in good health (not recorded which). Each CDR3 is given with its conserved first and last residue. D genes are given only for firm matches. Expanded clones get a size class; other rows say once, few or many, or leave the size out.

V gene,clone size,J gene,D gene,CDR3 DNA,CDR3 protein
TRBV10-3,many,TRBJ1-4,.,TGTGCCATCAGTGAAACAGGAGATAATGAAAAACTGTTTTTT,CAISETGDNEKLFF
TRBV15,many,TRBJ2-7,.,TGTGCCACCAGCAGAGGTATGAGGCCCTACGAGCAGTACTTC,CATSRGMRPYEQYF
TRBV6-2/TRBV6-3,many,TRBJ1-5,.,TGTGCCAGCAGTTACTCACAAACTGGGCTGCCCCAGCATTTT,CASSYSQTGLPQHF
TRBV12-3/TRBV12-4,many,TRBJ2-5,.,TGTGCCAGCAGTCCCCGACTAGACGGAGAGACCCAGTACTTC,CASSPRLDGETQYF
TRBV12-3/TRBV12-4,many,TRBJ1-2,TRBD1,TGTGCCAGCAGTTTCGACAGGGTGGACTATGGCTACACCTTC,CASSFDRVDYGYTF
TRBV3-1,many,TRBJ2-7,TRBD2,TGTGCCAGCAGCCAAGGGTATCGTGTTAGCGGGAGGGCCTACGAGCAGTACTTC,CASSQGYRVSGRAYEQYF
TRBV6-1,many,TRBJ2-7,.,TGTGCCAGCAGCACCCGACGCATATCGTACGAGCAGTACTTC,CASSTRRISYEQYF
TRBV12-3/TRBV12-4,many,TRBJ2-1,.,TGTGCCAGCAGTTCCCAGGGCTCCCGCTACAATGAGCAGTTCTTC,CASSSQGSRYNEQFF
TRBV30,many,TRBJ2-3,TRBD1,TGTGCCTGGAGTGGGGGACAGGGAGCGCAGTATTTT,CAWSGGQGAQYF
TRBV20-1,.,TRBJ1-1,.,TGCAGTGCTAGTAAGGGCTCTACTGAAGCTTTCTTT,CSASKGSTEAFF
TRBV7-9,.,TRBJ1-1,.,TGTGCCAGCAGTTCAAGTCATGAAGCTTTCTTT,CASSSSHEAFF
TRBV7-9,.,TRBJ1-6,.,TGTGCCAGCAGCTCGGGACAAATGGGAAATTCACCCCTCCACTTT,CASSSGQMGNSPLHF
TRBV4-1,many,TRBJ1-2,.,TGCGCCAGCAGCCCCAACACGGGCGGCTACACCTTC,CASSPNTGGYTF
TRBV20-1,many,TRBJ2-7,.,TGCAGTGCCTGGGGGCTAGCTGGCTACGAGCAGTACTTC,CSAWGLAGYEQYF
TRBV24-1,many,TRBJ2-3,TRBD1,TGTGCCACCAGTGACCGGGACAGGGGAGGCACAGATACGCAGTATTTT,CATSDRDRGGTDTQYF
TRBV5-1,many,TRBJ2-7,.,TGCGCCAGCAGCTTGGCCAGGGAGAACGAGCAGTACTTC,CASSLARENEQYF
TRBV18,many,TRBJ1-3,.,TGTGCCAGCTCACCAACAACTGGAAACACCATATATTTT,CASSPTTGNTIYF
TRBV15,many,TRBJ1-1,.,TGTGCCACCAGCAGCTCGGGAGACACTGAAGCTTTCTTT,CATSSSGDTEAFF
TRBV12-5,many,TRBJ2-6,.,TGTGCTAGTGCCATGATCGACTCTGGGGCCAACGTCCTGACTTTC,CASAMIDSGANVLTF
TRBV5-1,many,TRBJ2-5,TRBD2,TGCGCCAGCAGGTCTAGCGGGACCCTAGTCCGAGAGACCCAGTACTTC,CASRSSGTLVRETQYF
TRBV5-1,many,TRBJ2-1,TRBD1,TGCGCCAGCAGCCTAAGGGTAGGGACAGGGAACAATGAGCAGTTCTTC,CASSLRVGTGNNEQFF
TRBV7-7,many,TRBJ2-5,.,TGTGCTAGCAGCTATAAGTTCGACGGGACCCAGTACTTC,CASSYKFDGTQYF
TRBV12-3/TRBV12-4,many,TRBJ2-1,.,TGTGCCAGCAGTTTATCTTCACATGAGCAGTTCTTC,CASSLSSHEQFF
TRBV11-2,many,TRBJ2-3,.,TGTGCCAGCAGGTTGCATCCTAGCACAGATACGCAGTATTTT,CASRLHPSTDTQYF
TRBV9,few,TRBJ2-1,.,TGTGCCAGCAGCGTAGACGGGACCGCCTACAATGAGCAGTTCTTC,CASSVDGTAYNEQFF
TRBV20-1,many,TRBJ2-7,TRBD2,TGCAGTGCTGTACAGGGACTAGCGGGTCCTCCCTACGAGCAGTACTTC,CSAVQGLAGPPYEQYF
TRBV27,many,TRBJ1-2,.,TGTGCCAGCAGTCCTAGTAATTCGGGCTATGGCTACACCTTC,CASSPSNSGYGYTF
TRBV10-2,many,TRBJ1-2,.,TGCGCCAGCAGTGGGCCCGCAGGGGTTGATGGCTACACCTTC,CASSGPAGVDGYTF
TRBV9,many,TRBJ2-7,TRBD1,TGTGCCAGCAGCGAGGGGACATCAGGGGGTTACGAGCAGTACTTC,CASSEGTSGGYEQYF
TRBV6-2/TRBV6-3,many,TRBJ1-5,.,TGTGCCAGCACTCGGGGGGCTACGTATCAGCCCCAGCATTTT,CASTRGATYQPQHF
TRBV20-1,many,TRBJ2-7,.,TGCAGTGCCATACGTGTGGGGGTTGAGGAGCAGTACTTC,CSAIRVGVEEQYF
TRBV30,many,TRBJ1-1,.,TGTGCCTGGATAAACGGCAACACTGAAGCTTTCTTT,CAWINGNTEAFF
TRBV29-1,.,TRBJ2-7,.,TGCAGCGCCGTCGGGGGATTCGAGCAGTACTTC,CSAVGGFEQYF
TRBV27,many,TRBJ2-7,TRBD1,TGTGCCAGCAGTTTTGAGACAGGGACCTACGAGCAGTACTTC,CASSFETGTYEQYF
TRBV29-1,.,TRBJ2-7,.,TGCAGCGTTGAAGAACCTCTAGCTAGAGGACACTACGAGCAGTACTTC,CSVEEPLARGHYEQYF
TRBV20-1,many,TRBJ1-6,TRBD1,TGCAGTGCTGGGGGGACAGCGGCTTCACCCCTCCACTTT,CSAGGTAASPLHF
TRBV19,many,TRBJ1-5,TRBD1,TGTGCCAGCAGGGACAGTGGAGATCAGCCCCAGCATTTT,CASRDSGDQPQHF
TRBV2,many,TRBJ2-2,TRBD1,TGTGCCAGCGGGGACAGTTTTACCGGGGAGCTGTTTTTT,CASGDSFTGELFF
TRBV5-1,few,TRBJ1-1,TRBD1,TGCGCCAGCAGCTGGGGGACAGGGATTCAGAGGAACACTGAAGCTTTCTTT,CASSWGTGIQRNTEAFF
TRBV5-1,many,TRBJ2-5,TRBD1,TGCGCCAGCAGCTTGGCCTTTCGACAGGGTCGGGGCGAGACCCAGTACTTC,CASSLAFRQGRGETQYF
TRBV7-2,many,TRBJ2-1,.,TGTGCCAGCAGCTTACAGACAGCCAGCTCCTACAATGAGCAGTTCTTC,CASSLQTASSYNEQFF
TRBV28,many,TRBJ2-1,.,TGTGCCAGCAGTTTAGAAGCGAACAATGAGCAGTTCTTC,CASSLEANNEQFF
TRBV6-1,many,TRBJ2-7,TRBD2,TGTGCCAGGGGGACTAGCCTTCCTACGATTCAGTACTTC,CARGTSLPTIQYF
TRBV7-7,many,TRBJ2-1,.,TGTGCCAGCAGCTTAGACAAAGGGGAGCAGTTCTTC,CASSLDKGEQFF
TRBV29-1,many,TRBJ2-7,TRBD1,TGCAGCGCCCTGACAGGGACGGGCTACGAGCAGTACTTC,CSALTGTGYEQYF
TRBV6-2/TRBV6-3,many,TRBJ1-5,.,TGTGCCAGCAGTTACCCTGTGAGGGCTACACTTACTCAGCCCCAGCATTTT,CASSYPVRATLTQPQHF
TRBV10-3,many,TRBJ2-7,TRBD2,TGTGCCATCAGTGAAGGCCAAGCGGGAAGGGAGCAGTACTTC,CAISEGQAGREQYF
TRBV18,many,TRBJ1-1,.,TGTGCCAGCTCATCTACAGAGAACACTGAAGCTTTCTTT,CASSSTENTEAFF